This T cell receptor (beta chain) was sequenced in a study of blood T cells in healthy people across ages. Looked up from germline, CDR1 is MNHNY and CDR2 is SVGAGI (reference sequence). The CDR3 covers 15 residues. Trimming took off 2 bases at V and 3 bases at J, with 11 bases between the two ends. Using a J-beta primer mix together with a sample-barcoded 5' primer, a second PCR was run for about 6 to 11 cycles. Using its own MiXCR run on the 5' RACE reads, TCRdb lists one record per CDR3 protein. Of roughly 1 million distinct CDR3 sequences detected, approximately 25% appear once; the ten largest clones hold 0.65% to 0.75%. The sample was also reused in another study, on T cells of mothers and their children.

The specimen sequenced was blood. The chain carries TRBV6-6 and TRBJ1-5, with D tentatively TRBD1 (6 bases). This clonotype was sampled from a girl aged 2-15 years in good health. The CDR3 loop is CASSYVRGPNQPQHF. The CDR3 DNA reads as TGTGCCAGCAGTTACGTCAGGGGCCCCAATCAGCCCCAGCATTTT.